A single sample gave rise to the 30 T cell receptor beta chains below, sequenced in a study of blood T cell repertoires in COVID-19. Data came from immunoSEQ multiplex PCR; TCRdb stores just in-frame clones and leaves some out. The profile shows tens of thousands of clones, 80% of them singletons. The sequenced material came from peripheral blood. Source of these receptors: a woman older than 75 with acute or convalescent COVID-19.

The rearrangement uses TRBV19 and TRBJ1-6; no definite D call. Germline V gene sequence: CDR1 LNHDA, CDR2 SQIVND (reference sequence). CDR3 size: 16 residues. The ends were cut back, 7 bases at V and 0 bases at J, with 13 bases in the middle. CDR3 nucleotides: TGTGCCAGTAACACCTTCGGGAGCTCCTATAATTCACCCCTCCACTTT. Its protein is CASNTFGSSYNSPLHF. The variable domain in full, completed from reference TRBV19 and TRBJ1-6, reads DGGITQSPKYLFRKEGQNVTLSCEQNLNHDAMYWYRQDPGQGLRLIYYSQIVNDFQKGDIAEGYSVSREKKESFPLTVTSAQKNPTAFYLCASNTFGSSYNSPLHFGNGTRLTVT.

Only a few counts were recorded for this clone. The chain links TRBV29-1 to TRBJ1-5, with 11 bases fitting TRBD1. Germline values: CDR1 SQVTM, CDR2 ANQGSEA. The CDR3 is made up of 12 amino acids. Germline trimming cut 6 bases from V and 7 bases from J; bases unmatched to any gene: 2. This CDR3 is CSVRDRGQPQHF. The CDR3 nucleotides are TGCAGCGTGAGGGACAGGGGGCAGCCCCAGCATTTT.

This rearrangement joins TRBV19 to TRBJ1-1; 7 bases are a match to TRBD1. CDR1 is LNHDA and CDR2 is SQIVND in the germline V gene (reference sequence). Losses at the gene ends were 6 bases for V and 4 bases for J; bases not matched to a gene: 5. The CDR3 contains 13 residues. The CDR3 loop is CASRGAGGTEAFF. Written as DNA, the CDR3 is TGTGCCAGTAGAGGAGCAGGGGGCACTGAAGCTTTCTTT.

The chain is built from TRBV7-2 and TRBJ2-1; 9 bases map to TRBD1. This CDR3 contains 17 residues. CDR1 and CDR2 from the germline V gene are SGHTA and FQGNSA. Losses at the gene ends were 3 bases for V and 10 bases for J; bases not matched to a gene: 16. The CDR3 DNA reads as TGTGCCAGCAGCTTGACAGGGGGTGGTCGGATTTTAGTCGAGCAGTTCTTC. Its translation: CASSLTGGGRILVEQFF.

This clone has just a few counts. V gene TRBV7-6 combines with J gene TRBJ1-4; D perhaps matches TRBD1 (6 bases). Per germline, CDR1 SGHVS and CDR2 FNYEAQ. The CDR3 runs to 14 residues. Trimming removed 3 bases from V and 5 bases from J, with 10 bases in between. CDR3 in amino acids: CASSFKTGNEKLFF. The CDR3 DNA sequence: TGTGCCAGCAGCTTCAAGACAGGAAATGAAAAACTGTTTTTT.

The DNA of the CDR3 is TGTGCCAGCAGCCAGGGTACCGGGGGCACAGATACGCAGTATTTT. Protein sequence: CASSQGTGGTDTQYF. This rearrangement joins TRBV4-2 to TRBJ2-3; tentatively, D is TRBD2 (5 bases). This CDR3 is built from 15 residues. Between the trimmed V and J ends, which lost 3 bases and 1 base, there was a span of 11 bases. Per the germline V gene, CDR1 is LGHNA and CDR2 is YNFKEQ.

CDR3 bases: TGTGCCAGCAGCTTAGATCCCCAGACAGATACGCAGTATTTT. Translating it yields CASSLDPQTDTQYF. V gene TRBV11-3 combines with J gene TRBJ2-3; D is unclear. The V and J ends lost 0 bases and 3 bases respectively, with 7 bases between them. The germline CDR1 and CDR2 sequences are SGHNT and YENEEA. This CDR3 contains 14 residues.

This clone has a single count. The V and J genes are TRBV7-9 and TRBJ2-5; a possible D gene is TRBD1 (5 bases). Trimming took off 4 bases at V and 4 bases at J, with 13 bases between the two ends. This CDR3 is 14 amino acids long. Per germline, CDR1 SEHNR and CDR2 FQNEAQ (reference sequence). CDR3 DNA sequence: TGTGCCAGCAGCTACAAGACAGTAGGAGAGACCCAGTACTTC. This encodes CASSYKTVGETQYF.

Only one count was recorded for this clone. The J gene is TRBJ2-1, the V gene TRBV4-1; TRBD1 agrees at 11 bases. Per the germline V gene, CDR1 is MGHRA and CDR2 is YSYEKL. Losses at the gene ends were 3 bases for V and 15 bases for J; bases not matched to a gene: 13. The CDR3 is made up of 15 amino acids. CDR3 nucleotide sequence: TGCGCCAGCAGCCAGGGGCGGGGACAGGGGGTCCGCCGGTTCTTC. It is translated as CASSQGRGQGVRRFF.

This clone has only a few counts. CDR3 bases: TGTGCCAGCAGCCGGAGAAGCGGGGAGCTGTTTTTT. This codes for CASSRRSGELFF. V is TRBV7-7 and J is TRBJ2-2; D remains ambiguous. V shed 5 bases and J shed 7 bases, with 8 bases lying between them. The CDR3 extends over 12 amino acids. Germline CDR1 is SSHAT and CDR2 is FNYEAQ (reference sequence).

In its sample, this clone was seen a few times. The rearrangement links TRBV6-5 to TRBJ2-1; perhaps TRBD2 as D (7 bases). This CDR3 is 15 amino acids long. V shed 5 bases and J shed 6 bases, with 17 bases lying between them. Germline CDR1 MNHEY, CDR2 SVGAGI. The CDR3 DNA reads TGTGCCAGCAGTCTATACCAGAGGGGGGGCAATGAGCAGTTCTTC. Protein sequence: CASSLYQRGGNEQFF.

This clone has only one observation. DNA for the CDR3: TGTGCCAGTAGTATAAAGGGGGCGAGAATCTACAATGAGCAGTTCTTC. As protein: CASSIKGARIYNEQFF. The V and J genes are TRBV19 and TRBJ2-1; 7 bases match TRBD1. The V gene end was trimmed by 2 bases and the J gene end by 3 bases; junction bases not matched to a gene: 7. Germline lookup yields CDR1 LNHDA and CDR2 SQIVND (reference sequence). This CDR3 region has 16 residues.

The CDR3 bases are TGTGCCAGTAGTCTGCGCGGCAGCACAGATACGCAGTATTTT. Translated, it gives CASSLRGSTDTQYF. V and J are TRBV19 and TRBJ2-3; D is ambiguous. The CDR3 has 14 residues. Germline assignment: CDR1 LNHDA and CDR2 SQIVND (reference sequence). V gave up 5 bases and J gave up 0 bases, with 9 bases separating them.

The chain recombines TRBV7-9 with TRBJ2-5; 9 bases align to TRBD2. Trimming took 5 bases from V and 4 from J; bases not matched to a gene: 8. This CDR3 region has 15 residues. Germline lookup yields CDR1 SEHNR and CDR2 FQNEAQ (reference sequence). Here the CDR3 reads CASSPSSGGSETQYF. CDR3 DNA: TGTGCCAGCAGCCCATCGAGCGGGGGGTCAGAGACCCAGTACTTC.

The chain employs TRBV3-1 (or the pseudogene TRBV3-2) and TRBJ2-5; 7 bases line up with TRBD1. Unmatched junction bases numbered 14, after V lost 5 bases and J lost 5 bases. This CDR3 has 16 amino acids. Germline V gene lookup returns CDR1 LGHDT and CDR2 YNNKEL (reference sequence). The CDR3: CASSSEGQLRGETQYF. In DNA, the CDR3 is TGTGCCAGCAGCTCAGAGGGACAGTTGAGGGGTGAGACCCAGTACTTC.

This sequence joins TRBV6-5 and TRBJ1-1, with 10 bases aligning to TRBD1. CDR3 length equals 14 residues. CDR1 MNHEY and CDR2 SVGAGI come from the germline V gene. V trimming: 6 bases; J trimming: 4 bases; junction bases outside the gene matches: 5. CDR3 region: CASRRQGAVTEAFF. DNA of the CDR3: TGTGCCAGCAGGCGACAGGGGGCGGTCACTGAAGCTTTCTTT.

The chain carries TRBV3-1 (or the pseudogene TRBV3-2) and TRBJ2-5, with 7 nucleotides matching TRBD2. The junction had 3 bases not matched to a gene; V was cut back by 0 bases and J by 5 bases. Germline V lookup: CDR1 LGHDT, CDR2 YNNKEL (reference sequence). This CDR3 comprises 14 residues. The CDR3 sequence is CASSQEGGTETQYF. As DNA, the CDR3 is TGTGCCAGCAGCCAAGAGGGAGGGACCGAGACCCAGTACTTC.

The chain links TRBV5-1 to TRBJ2-7, with TRBD1 identical over 7 bases. V was pared by 0 bases and J by 2 bases, with 5 bases of the junction left unmatched. This CDR3 contains 15 residues. Per the germline V gene, CDR1 is SGHRS and CDR2 is YFSETQ. The CDR3 region is CASSLEGAGAYEQYF. CDR3 sequence (DNA): TGCGCCAGCAGCTTGGAGGGGGCGGGTGCCTACGAGCAGTACTTC.

The J gene is TRBJ2-5, the V gene TRBV5-1; D is possibly TRBD1 (6 bases). The germline V and J ends were trimmed by 0 bases and 5 bases, with 17 bases remaining between them. The CDR3 sequence is 16 residues long. Germline CDR1 and CDR2: SGHRS and YFSETQ. DNA for the CDR3: TGCGCCAGCAGCTTGGGCGGCAGGGGATCGGGGGAGACCCAGTACTTC. It specifies CASSLGGRGSGETQYF.

The gene calls are TRBV6-5 and TRBJ2-7; TRBD2 matches at 7 bases. Germline lookup yields CDR1 MNHEY and CDR2 SVGAGI. Unmatched junction bases numbered 12, after V lost 2 bases and J lost 5 bases. The CDR3 extends over 16 amino acids. For the CDR3, the DNA is TGTGCCAGCAGTTACGATGGCGGGAGAAACCCGAACGAGCAGTACTTC. This codes for CASSYDGGRNPNEQYF.

The chain links TRBV5-1 to TRBJ2-7; 7 bases are shared with TRBD1. Germline lookup yields CDR1 SGHRS and CDR2 YFSETQ. The CDR3 runs 13 residues. The junction had 3 bases not matched to a gene; V was cut back by 1 base and J by 5 bases. CDR3 amino acids: CASSLTGVNEQYF. Written as DNA, the CDR3 is TGCGCCAGCAGCTTGACAGGGGTCAACGAGCAGTACTTC.

The genes are TRBV5-1 and TRBJ2-6; D remains unclear. V was pared by 0 bases and J by 0 bases, with 4 bases between. Germline CDR1 SGHRS, CDR2 YFSETQ. The CDR3 runs to 15 residues. CDR3 sequence (DNA): TGCGCCAGCAGCTTGGAGAGCTCTGGGGCCAACGTCCTGACTTTC. It codes for CASSLESSGANVLTF.

This clone was counted many times. The chain combines TRBV25-1 with TRBJ2-5, with 7 positions matching TRBD1. This CDR3 spans 12 amino acids. Looked up from germline, CDR1 is MGHDK and CDR2 is SYGVNS. The junction had 2 bases not matched to a gene; V was cut back by 5 bases and J by 5 bases. The CDR3 DNA sequence: TGTGCCAGCAGTACAGGGGTTGAGACCCAGTACTTC. Translating gives CASSTGVETQYF.

The chain combines TRBV7-8 with TRBJ2-1; 7 bases align to TRBD1. Per germline, CDR1 SGHVS and CDR2 FQNEAQ. Trimming took 4 bases from V and 4 from J; bases not matched to a gene: 1. The CDR3 length is 13 residues. The CDR3 DNA sequence: TGTGCCAGCAGCTGGGGACAGTACAATGAGCAGTTCTTC. Translation gives CASSWGQYNEQFF.

The chain joins TRBV12-3 or TRBV12-4 to TRBJ1-5; unclear D gene. The CDR3 extends over 13 amino acids. Deletions cut 5 bases from V and 6 bases from J, with 11 bases between. Here the CDR3 reads CASSGGGIQPQHF. The DNA of the CDR3 is TGTGCCAGCAGTGGCGGCGGCATTCAGCCCCAGCATTTT.

This rearrangement joins TRBV5-6 to TRBJ2-5, with TRBD2 identical over 12 bases. The CDR3 is 15 amino acids. With V trimmed by 3 bases and J by 5 bases, 5 bases remained unmatched. Germline V gives CDR1 SGHDT, CDR2 YYEEEE. The CDR3 coding sequence is TGTGCCAGCAGCTCTAGCGGGAGGGCCTTGGAGACCCAGTACTTC. It codes for CASSSSGRALETQYF.

This rearrangement joins TRBV5-5 to TRBJ2-5; a weak D match, TRBD2 (5 bases). The germline CDR1 and CDR2 sequences are SGHKS and YYEKEE (reference sequence). The CDR3 length is 16 residues. Trimming left V 4 bases short and J 2 bases short, with 18 bases between. DNA of the CDR3: TGTGCCAGCAGCACCAGACTAAATACTCCGCAAGAGACCCAGTACTTC. This translates into CASSTRLNTPQETQYF.

This clone has just one count. V and J are TRBV28 and TRBJ1-1; D may be TRBD1 (6 bases). The V and J ends lost 8 bases and 4 bases respectively, with 26 bases between them. The CDR3 is 17 amino acids. Germline CDR1 reads MDHEN; CDR2 reads SYDVKM. The CDR3 nucleotides read TGTGCCAGCTTTATATCCCTCGGGGGGCGCCGGATCACTGAAGCTTTCTTT. Encoded protein: CASFISLGGRRITEAFF.

DNA of the CDR3: TGTGCCAGCAGTTACGTGTGGTCCCGGGGTCCCACTGAAGCTTTCTTT. This encodes CASSYVWSRGPTEAFF. The rearrangement uses TRBV6-6 and TRBJ1-1; D call uncertain. The germline gives CDR1 MNHNY, CDR2 SVGAGI (reference sequence). V was pared by 2 bases and J by 4 bases, with 17 bases between. The CDR3 length is 16 residues.

The rearrangement uses TRBV7-2 and TRBJ1-2; 8 positions match TRBD1. The CDR3 contains 16 residues. V trimming: 2 bases; J trimming: 3 bases; junction bases outside the gene matches: 8. CDR1 is SGHTA and CDR2 is FQGNSA in the germline V gene. CDR3 DNA: TGTGCCAGCAGCTTACCCGACCTGACAGGGGACTATGGCTACACCTTC. Translation gives CASSLPDLTGDYGYTF.